This T cell receptor beta chain stems from a study of cytomegalovirus exposure and HLA in healthy donors (dated by TCRdb to 2016 to 2017). For the study in its entirety: According to a later analysis, one platform produced both the 100 to 150 validation repertoires and the 670 or so repertoires of the first cohort. The study aimed to test whether cataloging public T cell receptors could reveal signatures of past pathogen exposure. In addition to the first cohort of around 670 subjects, a separate validation cohort of around 110 different subjects was used. High-throughput TCR immunosequencing, statistical association of individual TCRs with disease status, and machine learning were combined to predict cytomegalovirus infection status.

This clone has more than one count but fewer than ten. Its binding antigen is unknown. Nothing much larger sits one base from this clone, and base qualities are not available. The donors were included in the validation cohort of 120 subjects, a group kept apart from the approximately 690-subject first cohort. General findings and caveats noted by the study authors: Of the cluster scores, approximately 95% were above 0 in a later analysis, which found that TCRs clustered in the first cohort also tended to co-occur in the 120 or so validation repertoires. In vitro tests confirmed that a few of the cytomegalovirus-associated TCR beta chains recognize cytomegalovirus antigens. The classifier was reported to diagnose cytomegalovirus status with high specificity and sensitivity in both the original and validation cohorts. Across donors, most TCR sequences were observed very rarely, whereas some public TCRs were present in many individuals. The authors suggested that the approach could potentially be generalized to other disease states and immunological phenotypes. The study gave a list of roughly 150 TCR beta chains associated with cytomegalovirus. All 120 or so repertoires were used to score co-occurrence in the validation cohort in a later analysis, because that analysis had no HLA typing for the cohort.

Ends trimmed: V by 6 bases, J by 4 bases; bases unmatched to a gene: 5. From the germline V gene (reference sequence), CDR1 is LNHDA and CDR2 is SQIVND. Spanning cysteine to phenylalanine, the CDR3 consists of 13 amino acids. Only CDR3 DNA is held: 39 bases, read in frame from base 1. The protocol used for the library was the immunoSEQ multiplex PCR assay. As for the original processing: A statistical classification framework was built to diagnose cytomegalovirus status from the catalog of TCR beta chain sequences. TCRdb mirrors the immuneACCESS table, restricted to in-frame sequences. Some clones are absent from its copies; in checked studies, under half trace to an unresolved V gene, and the reason for the others is unknown. V and J calls and clone size are given by that table; D and trimming were obtained from the DNA. For this sample the table gives roughly 90,000 clones, of which about 85% were detected only once. The top ten clonotypes cover approximately 20% of the sample.

The chain uses TRBV19 and TRBJ1-2; TRBD1 lines up with 7 middle nucleotides. The receptor was derived from a man younger than 35 in good health and CMV-seropositive. Specimen: PBMCs. The CDR3 corresponds to CASSRGQLYGYTF. The DNA sequence is TGTGCCAGTAGCAGGGGACAGCTCTATGGCTACACCTTC. Where the CDR3 stops, the reference TRBV19 and TRBJ1-2 genes take over; the full variable domain is DGGITQSPKYLFRKEGQNVTLSCEQNLNHDAMYWYRQDPGQGLRLIYYSQIVNDFQKGDIAEGYSVSREKKESFPLTVTSAQKNPTAFYLCASSRGQLYGYTFGSGTRLTVV.